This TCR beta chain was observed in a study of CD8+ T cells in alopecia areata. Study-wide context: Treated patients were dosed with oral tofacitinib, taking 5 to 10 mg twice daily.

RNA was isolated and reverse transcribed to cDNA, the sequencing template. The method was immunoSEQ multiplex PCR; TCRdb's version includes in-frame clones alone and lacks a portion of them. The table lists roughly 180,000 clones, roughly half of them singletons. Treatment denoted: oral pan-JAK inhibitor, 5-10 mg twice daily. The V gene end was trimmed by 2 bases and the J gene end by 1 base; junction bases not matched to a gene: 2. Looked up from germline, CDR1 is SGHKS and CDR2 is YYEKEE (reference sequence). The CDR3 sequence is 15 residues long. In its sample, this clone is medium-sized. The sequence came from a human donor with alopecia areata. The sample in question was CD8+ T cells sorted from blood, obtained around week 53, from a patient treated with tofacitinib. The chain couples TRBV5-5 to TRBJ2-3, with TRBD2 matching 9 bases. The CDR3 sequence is CASSLAGGRTDTQYF. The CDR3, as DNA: TGTGCCAGCAGCTTAGCGGGGGGACGCACAGATACGCAGTATTTT.